One T cell receptor beta chain is described in this entry. Generated by immunoSEQ multiplex PCR, the TCRdb table keeps only in-frame clones and is missing some. The repertoire holds roughly 190,000 clones, with about nine tenths as singletons. This sample is part of a study of blood T cell repertoires in COVID-19. The germline V gene encodes CDR1 LGHNA and CDR2 YSLEER. The CDR3 spans 15 residues. The ends were cut back, 0 bases at V and 1 base at J, with 9 bases in the middle. This TCR was sampled from a woman aged 30 to 39 who had recovered from COVID-19. Input material: PBMCs or T cells enriched from blood (not recorded which). J is TRBJ1-1 and V is TRBV4-3, with D hard to call. In nucleotides, the CDR3 is TGCGCCAGCAGCCAAGACATGTCAGAGAACACTGAAGCTTTCTTT. Translated, it gives CASSQDMSENTEAFF.